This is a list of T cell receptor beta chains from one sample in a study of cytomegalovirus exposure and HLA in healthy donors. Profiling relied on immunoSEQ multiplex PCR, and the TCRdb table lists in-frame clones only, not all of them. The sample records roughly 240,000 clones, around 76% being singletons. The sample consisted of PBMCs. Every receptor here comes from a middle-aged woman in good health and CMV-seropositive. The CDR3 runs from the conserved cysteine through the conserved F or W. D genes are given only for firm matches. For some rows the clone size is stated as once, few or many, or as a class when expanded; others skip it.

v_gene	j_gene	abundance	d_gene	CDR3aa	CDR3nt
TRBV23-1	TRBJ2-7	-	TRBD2	CASSQEACLRLAVYEQYF	TGCGCCAGCAGTCAGGAAGCGTGTTTAAGACTAGCGGTCTACGAGCAGTACTTC
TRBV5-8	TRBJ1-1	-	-	CASSPRGEAFF	TGTGCCAGCAGCCCTCGGGGTGAAGCTTTCTTT
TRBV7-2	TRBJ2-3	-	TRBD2	CASSLAGGPTQYF	TGTGCCAGCAGTCTAGCGGGAGGGCCTACGCAGTATTTT
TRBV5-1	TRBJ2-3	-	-	CASSPEGLSADTQYF	TGCGCCAGCAGTCCGGAGGGACTCTCCGCAGATACGCAGTATTTT
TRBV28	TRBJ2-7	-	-	CASSSWGAGSYEQYF	TGTGCCAGCAGTTCTTGGGGCGCCGGCTCCTACGAGCAGTACTTC
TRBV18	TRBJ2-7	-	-	CASSPSVPNYNEQYF	TGTGCCAGCTCACCATCAGTTCCCAATTATAACGAGCAGTACTTC
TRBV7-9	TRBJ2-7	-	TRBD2	CSSSPPLGGEKGYEQYF	TGTTCCAGCAGCCCCCCATTGGGGGGGGAAAAAGGCTACGAGCAGTACTTC
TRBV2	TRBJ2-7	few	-	CASTGQSYEQYF	TGTGCCAGCACGGGACAATCCTACGAGCAGTACTTC
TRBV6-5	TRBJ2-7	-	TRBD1	CASSGTGGTEQYF	TGTGCCAGCAGTGGGACAGGGGGCACCGAGCAGTACTTC
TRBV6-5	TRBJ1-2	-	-	CASSSGGAGYTF	TGTGCCAGCAGTTCCGGGGGGGCTGGCTACACCTTC